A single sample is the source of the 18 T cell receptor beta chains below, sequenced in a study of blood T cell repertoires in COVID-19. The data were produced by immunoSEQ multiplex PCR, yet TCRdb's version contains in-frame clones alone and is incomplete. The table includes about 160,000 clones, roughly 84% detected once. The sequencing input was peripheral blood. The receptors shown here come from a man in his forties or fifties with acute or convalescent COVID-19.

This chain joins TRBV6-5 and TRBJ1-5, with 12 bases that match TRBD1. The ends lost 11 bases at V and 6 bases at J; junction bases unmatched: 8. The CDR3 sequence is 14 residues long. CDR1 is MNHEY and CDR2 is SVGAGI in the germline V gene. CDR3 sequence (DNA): TGTGCCGCCACCGGGACAGGGGGCGTTCAGCCCCAGCATTTT. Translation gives CAATGTGGVQPQHF.

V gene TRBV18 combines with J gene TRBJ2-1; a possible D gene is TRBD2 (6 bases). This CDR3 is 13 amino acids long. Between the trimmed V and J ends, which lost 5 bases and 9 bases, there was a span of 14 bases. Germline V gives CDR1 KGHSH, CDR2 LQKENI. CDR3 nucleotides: TGTGCCAGCTCATTCGGAGGGCAACGTGAGCAGTTCTTC. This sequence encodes CASSFGGQREQFF.

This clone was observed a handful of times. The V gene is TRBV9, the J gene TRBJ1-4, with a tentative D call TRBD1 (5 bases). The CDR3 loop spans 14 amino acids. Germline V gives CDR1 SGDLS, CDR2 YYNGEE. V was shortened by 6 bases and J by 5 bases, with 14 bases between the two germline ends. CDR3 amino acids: CASTVGLHNEKLFF. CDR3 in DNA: TGTGCCAGCACCGTGGGGCTACACAATGAAAAACTGTTTTTT.

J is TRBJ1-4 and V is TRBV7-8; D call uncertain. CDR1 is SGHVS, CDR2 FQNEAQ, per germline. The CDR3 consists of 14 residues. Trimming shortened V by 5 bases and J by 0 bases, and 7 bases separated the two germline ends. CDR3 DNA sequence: TGTGCCAGCAGCAAACAGTCAACTAATGAAAAACTGTTTTTT. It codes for CASSKQSTNEKLFF.

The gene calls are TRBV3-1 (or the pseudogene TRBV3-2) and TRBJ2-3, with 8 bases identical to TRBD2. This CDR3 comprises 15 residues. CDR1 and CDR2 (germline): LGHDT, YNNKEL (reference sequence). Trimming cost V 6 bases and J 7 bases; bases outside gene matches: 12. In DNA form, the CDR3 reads TGTGCCAGCAGACTGGCGGGGGGCCGGGCGAATACGCAGTATTTT. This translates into CASRLAGGRANTQYF.

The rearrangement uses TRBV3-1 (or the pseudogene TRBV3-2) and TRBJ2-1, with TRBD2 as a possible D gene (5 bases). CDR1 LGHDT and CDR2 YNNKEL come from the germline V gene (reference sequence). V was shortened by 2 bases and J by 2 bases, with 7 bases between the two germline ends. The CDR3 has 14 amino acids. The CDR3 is CASSQRGAYNEQFF. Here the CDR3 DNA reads TGTGCCAGCAGCCAACGGGGAGCCTACAATGAGCAGTTCTTC.

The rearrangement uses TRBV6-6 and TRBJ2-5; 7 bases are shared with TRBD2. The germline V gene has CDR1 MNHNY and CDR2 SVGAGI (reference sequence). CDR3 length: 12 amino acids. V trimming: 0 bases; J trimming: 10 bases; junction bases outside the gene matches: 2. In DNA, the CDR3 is TGTGCCAGCAGTTACTCGGGGGGGGTCCAGTACTTC. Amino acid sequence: CASSYSGGVQYF.

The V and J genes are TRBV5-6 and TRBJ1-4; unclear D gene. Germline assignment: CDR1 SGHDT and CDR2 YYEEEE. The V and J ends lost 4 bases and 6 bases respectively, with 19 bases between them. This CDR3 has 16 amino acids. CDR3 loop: CASSPALGRKDEKLFF. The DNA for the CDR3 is TGTGCCAGCAGCCCCGCCCTTGGGAGGAAGGATGAAAAACTGTTTTTT.

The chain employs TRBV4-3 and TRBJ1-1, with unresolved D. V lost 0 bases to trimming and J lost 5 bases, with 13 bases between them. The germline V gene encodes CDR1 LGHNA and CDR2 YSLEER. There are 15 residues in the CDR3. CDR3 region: CASSQDLGSGTEAFF. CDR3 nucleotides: TGCGCCAGCAGCCAAGATCTCGGTTCGGGGACTGAAGCTTTCTTT.

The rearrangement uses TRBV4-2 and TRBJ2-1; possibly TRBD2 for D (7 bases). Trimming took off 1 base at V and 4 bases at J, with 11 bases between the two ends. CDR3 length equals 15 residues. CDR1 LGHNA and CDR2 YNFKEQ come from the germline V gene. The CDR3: CASSQVAGAYNEQFF. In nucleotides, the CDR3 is TGTGCCAGCAGCCAAGTCGCGGGGGCTTACAATGAGCAGTTCTTC.

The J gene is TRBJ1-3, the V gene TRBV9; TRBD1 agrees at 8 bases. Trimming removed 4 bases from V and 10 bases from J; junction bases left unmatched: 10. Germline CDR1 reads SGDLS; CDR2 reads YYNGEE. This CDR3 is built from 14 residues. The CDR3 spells CASSPGQGSRTIYF. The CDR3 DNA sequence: TGTGCCAGCAGCCCCGGACAGGGAAGTAGAACCATATATTTT. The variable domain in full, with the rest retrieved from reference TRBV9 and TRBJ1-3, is DSGVTQTPKHLITATGQRVTLRCSPRSGDLSVYWYQQSLDQGLQFLIQYYNGEERAKGNILERFSAQQFPDLHSELNLSSLELGDSALYFCASSPGQGSRTIYFGEGSWLTVV.

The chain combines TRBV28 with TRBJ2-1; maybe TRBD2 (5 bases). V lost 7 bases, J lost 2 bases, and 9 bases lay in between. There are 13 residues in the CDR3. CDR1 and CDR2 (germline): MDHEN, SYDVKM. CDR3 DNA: TGTGCCAGCACCGCGGGTACCTACAATGAGCAGTTCTTC. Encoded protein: CASTAGTYNEQFF.

CDR3 protein: CASSYSSGTEAFF. CDR3 in DNA: TGTGCCAGCAGCTATAGCTCGGGAACTGAAGCTTTCTTT. The chain combines TRBV5-4 with TRBJ1-1; D is unclear. The CDR3 length is 13 residues. V was cut by 3 bases and J by 5 bases, with 11 bases left in between. Germline CDR1 and CDR2: SGHNT and YYREEE (reference sequence).

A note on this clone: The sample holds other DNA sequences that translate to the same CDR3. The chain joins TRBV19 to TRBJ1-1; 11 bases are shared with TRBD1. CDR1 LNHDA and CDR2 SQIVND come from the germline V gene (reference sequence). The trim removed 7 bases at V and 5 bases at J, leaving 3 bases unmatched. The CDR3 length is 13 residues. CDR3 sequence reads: CASTDRGRTEAFF. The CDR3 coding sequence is TGTGCCAGTACGGACAGGGGGCGAACTGAAGCTTTCTTT.

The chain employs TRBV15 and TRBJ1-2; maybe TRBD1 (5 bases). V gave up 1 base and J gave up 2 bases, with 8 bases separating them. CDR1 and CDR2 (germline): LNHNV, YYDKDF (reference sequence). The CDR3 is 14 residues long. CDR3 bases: TGTGCCACCAGCAGAGGGGGGGGAAACTATGGCTACACCTTC. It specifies CATSRGGGNYGYTF.

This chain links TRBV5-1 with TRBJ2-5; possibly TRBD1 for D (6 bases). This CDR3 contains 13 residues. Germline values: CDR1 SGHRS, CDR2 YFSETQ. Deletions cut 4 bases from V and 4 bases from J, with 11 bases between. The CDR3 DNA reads TGCGCCAGCAGCGGGGGCCCCACAGAGACCCAGTACTTC. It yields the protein CASSGGPTETQYF.

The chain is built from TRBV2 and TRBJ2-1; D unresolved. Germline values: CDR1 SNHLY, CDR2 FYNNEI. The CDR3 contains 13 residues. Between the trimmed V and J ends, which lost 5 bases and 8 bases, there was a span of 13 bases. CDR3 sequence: CASSLESEDEQFF. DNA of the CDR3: TGTGCCAGCAGTCTAGAATCAGAGGATGAGCAGTTCTTC. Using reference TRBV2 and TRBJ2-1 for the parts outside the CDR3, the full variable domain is EPEVTQTPSHQVTQMGQEVILRCVPISNHLYFYWYRQILGQKVEFLVSFYNNEISEKSEIFDDQFSVERPDGSNFTLKIRSTKLEDSAMYFCASSLESEDEQFFGPGTRLTVL.

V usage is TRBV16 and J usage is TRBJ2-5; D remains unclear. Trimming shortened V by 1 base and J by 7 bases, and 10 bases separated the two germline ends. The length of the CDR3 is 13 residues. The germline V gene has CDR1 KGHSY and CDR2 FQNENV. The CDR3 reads CASSQFGSGTQYF. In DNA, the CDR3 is TGTGCCAGCAGCCAATTTGGGTCGGGGACCCAGTACTTC.